A single sample is the source of the 19 T cell receptor beta chains below, sequenced in a study of OX40 agonist ivuxolimab in advanced cancers. Profiled with immunoSEQ multiplex PCR; TCRdb holds only in-frame clones, not every one. The sample lists over 75,000 clones; approximately 90% were seen once. Specimen: CD4+ or CD8+ T cells sorted from blood, collected in a trial of the OX40 agonist ivuxolimab. The receptors stem from an adult with an advanced solid tumor such as melanoma, head and neck, liver or kidney cancer.

The chain joins TRBV2 to TRBJ2-1; TRBD2 agrees at 13 bases. CDR3 size: 16 residues. Per the germline V gene, CDR1 is SNHLY and CDR2 is FYNNEI. The V and J ends lost 7 bases and 4 bases, in that order; junction bases with no gene match: 7. The CDR3 nucleotides are TGTGCCAGCATCAAAAGGGGACTAGCGGGGTACAATGAGCAGTTCTTC. Amino acid sequence: CASIKRGLAGYNEQFF. Complete variable domain (other parts from reference TRBV2 and TRBJ2-1): EPEVTQTPSHQVTQMGQEVILRCVPISNHLYFYWYRQILGQKVEFLVSFYNNEISEKSEIFDDQFSVERPDGSNFTLKIRSTKLEDSAMYFCASIKRGLAGYNEQFFGPGTRLTVL.

V usage is TRBV5-4 and J usage is TRBJ2-5; possibly TRBD2 for D (5 bases). V lost 4 bases and J 2 bases, leaving 12 bases between the germline ends. Germline assignment: CDR1 SGHNT and CDR2 YYREEE (reference sequence). The CDR3 contains 14 residues. The CDR3 nucleotides are TGTGCCAGCAGCGTTGCCGGGGTACAAGAGACCCAGTACTTC. It translates to CASSVAGVQETQYF.

The genes are TRBV29-1 and TRBJ2-1, with D perhaps TRBD2 (6 bases). V was pared by 1 base and J by 9 bases, with 19 bases between. Looked up from germline, CDR1 is SQVTM and CDR2 is ANQGSEA. This CDR3 is 15 amino acids long. CDR3 loop: CSVEVSGSLGGEQFF. In nucleotides, the CDR3 is TGCAGCGTTGAAGTCTCCGGGAGTCTGGGCGGTGAGCAGTTCTTC.

The chain recombines TRBV5-4 with TRBJ2-2; 9 positions agree with TRBD2. J gave up 4 bases and V 4 bases, and 8 bases lay outside the gene matches. Germline V gives CDR1 SGHNT, CDR2 YYREEE (reference sequence). CDR3 size: 16 residues. For the CDR3, the DNA is TGTGCCAGCAGCCTTGAGCTAGCGGGATCCACCGGGGAGCTGTTTTTT. It specifies CASSLELAGSTGELFF.

The chain recombines TRBV10-3 with TRBJ2-2, with D perhaps assigned TRBD1 or TRBD2 (5 bases each). Per the germline V gene, CDR1 is ENHRY and CDR2 is SYGVKD. V gave up 6 bases and J gave up 6 bases, with 14 bases separating them. The CDR3 runs 14 residues. Written as DNA, the CDR3 is TGTGCCATCAGGGGAGAGCGAGGGGCCGGGGAGCTGTTTTTT. Its protein product is CAIRGERGAGELFF.

This clone appeared once. The chain links TRBV4-1 to TRBJ2-1; 10 bases agree with TRBD2. V lost 1 base and J lost 9; bases outside the gene matches: 9. There are 16 residues in the CDR3. Germline values: CDR1 MGHRA, CDR2 YSYEKL. CDR3 region: CASSQAPSGSVVEQFF. The CDR3 coding sequence is TGCGCCAGCAGCCAAGCCCCTAGCGGGAGCGTGGTTGAGCAGTTCTTC.

This chain joins TRBV29-1 and TRBJ2-1; 8 bases agree with TRBD1. The ends lost 5 bases at V and 5 bases at J; junction bases unmatched: 5. The CDR3 sequence is 13 residues long. Germline CDR1 is SQVTM and CDR2 is ANQGSEA. Here the CDR3 DNA reads TGCAGCGTTCGGGACAGGCTAGACAATGAGCAGTTCTTC. Translated: CSVRDRLDNEQFF.

This clone was picked up one time. This chain joins TRBV4-1 and TRBJ1-5; D is perhaps TRBD1 (5 bases). V was shortened by 0 bases and J by 1 base, with 13 bases between the two germline ends. The CDR3 runs to 17 residues. Looked up from germline, CDR1 is MGHRA and CDR2 is YSYEKL. DNA for the CDR3: TGCGCCAGCAGCCAAGATTGGCGGGGCAGGAGCAATCAGCCCCAGCATTTT. Translating gives CASSQDWRGRSNQPQHF.

The chain has TRBV6-5 and TRBJ2-7; no clear D gene. CDR1 is MNHEY and CDR2 is SVGAGI in the germline V gene. V lost 7 bases and J lost 6, with 10 bases in between. The CDR3 is made up of 11 amino acids. The CDR3 sequence: CASKNRGEQYF. In DNA, the CDR3 is TGTGCCAGCAAGAATAGAGGCGAGCAGTACTTC.

This chain's CDR3 is CASSLGDKGADTQYF. Here the CDR3 DNA reads TGTGCCAGCAGCTTAGGGGACAAAGGGGCAGATACGCAGTATTTT. The chain recombines TRBV7-4 with TRBJ2-3, with D possibly being TRBD1 (6 bases). Germline loops: CDR1 SGHVT, CDR2 SQSDAQ. V was cut by 1 base and J by 4 bases, with 12 bases left in between. This CDR3 spans 15 amino acids.

This chain's CDR3 is CASASGPSVEQYF. CDR3 DNA: TGTGCCAGCGCCTCGGGGCCATCCGTCGAGCAGTACTTC. This chain uses TRBV11-2 with TRBJ2-7; D may be TRBD1 or TRBD2 (5 bases each). V was shortened by 8 bases and J by 6 bases, with 17 bases between the two germline ends. The CDR3 loop spans 13 amino acids. The germline V gene encodes CDR1 SGHAT and CDR2 FQNNGV. Using reference TRBV11-2 and TRBJ2-7 for the parts outside the CDR3, the full variable domain is EAGVAQSPRYKIIEKRQSVAFWCNPISGHATLYWYQQILGQGPKLLIQFQNNGVVDDSQLPKDRFSAERLKGVDSTLKIQPAKLEDSAVYLCASASGPSVEQYFGPGTRLTVT.

This clone was found once. The chain links TRBV10-2 to TRBJ1-2, with TRBD1 identical over 7 bases. This CDR3 contains 14 residues. V shed 4 bases and J 8 bases; nucleotides not matched to a gene: 10. Germline CDR1 is WSHSY and CDR2 is SAAADI. CDR3 region: CASSVNRGTEGYTF. The CDR3 region has the DNA TGCGCCAGCAGTGTGAACAGGGGAACTGAGGGCTACACCTTC.

This chain joins TRBV10-3 and TRBJ2-3; unclear D gene. Germline V gene data show CDR1 as ENHRY and CDR2 as SYGVKD. V was shortened by 6 bases and J by 6 bases, with 7 bases between the two germline ends. This CDR3 has 11 residues. The CDR3 DNA reads TGTGCCATCAGGGCGACTGATACGCAGTATTTT. Its translation: CAIRATDTQYF.

The chain joins TRBV2 to TRBJ1-1, with 8 bases identical to TRBD1. The germline V gene encodes CDR1 SNHLY and CDR2 FYNNEI. There are 14 residues in the CDR3. V lost 6 bases and J lost 5; bases outside the gene matches: 8. CDR3 loop: CASSRTGFETEAFF. The CDR3 DNA sequence: TGTGCCAGCAGCCGGACAGGGTTTGAGACTGAAGCTTTCTTT.

V and J are TRBV19 and TRBJ2-3, with D perhaps TRBD1 (6 bases). CDR1 LNHDA and CDR2 SQIVND come from the germline V gene (reference sequence). V was shortened by 9 bases and J by 3 bases, with 19 bases between the two germline ends. The CDR3 consists of 15 residues. Here the CDR3 reads CASFGGRGQTDTQYF. CDR3 DNA: TGTGCCAGCTTTGGGGGCAGGGGTCAGACAGATACGCAGTATTTT.

This chain joins TRBV7-3 and TRBJ1-2, with 10 bases lining up with TRBD1. The trim removed 2 bases at V and 2 bases at J, leaving 5 bases unmatched. CDR1 SGHTA and CDR2 FQGTGA come from the germline V gene. There are 16 residues in the CDR3. The CDR3 nucleotides are TGTGCCAGCAGCTTATCGCCGGGACAGGGGAACTATGGCTACACCTTC. Amino acid sequence: CASSLSPGQGNYGYTF.

The chain joins TRBV11-1 to TRBJ2-2, with no clear D. The CDR3 sequence is 13 residues long. The V gene's germline CDR1 is SGHAT and CDR2 FQDESV (reference sequence). Trimming cost V 5 bases and J 2 bases, with 6 bases left between them. The CDR3 DNA is TGTGCCAGCAGCCATTATAACACCGGGGAGCTGTTTTTT. Encoded protein: CASSHYNTGELFF. The whole variable domain, filled in from reference TRBV11-1 and TRBJ2-2, reads EAEVAQSPRYKITEKSQAVAFWCDPISGHATLYWYRQILGQGPELLVQFQDESVVDDSQLPKDRFSAERLKGVDSTLKIQPAELGDSAMYLCASSHYNTGELFFGEGSRLTVL.

The chain has TRBV18 and TRBJ1-6; D is ambiguous. V was clipped by 4 bases and J by 0 bases, with 4 bases between them. The CDR3 contains 14 residues. The germline gives CDR1 KGHSH, CDR2 LQKENI. In DNA form, the CDR3 reads TGTGCCAGCTCACTAAGCTCCTATAATTCACCCCTCCACTTT. This encodes CASSLSSYNSPLHF.

A single count supports this clone. This chain joins TRBV7-8 and TRBJ1-2; 7 bases are a match to TRBD1. V trimming: 1 base; J trimming: 2 bases; junction bases outside the gene matches: 7. Germline CDR1 SGHVS, CDR2 FQNEAQ. The CDR3 runs to 16 residues. CDR3 amino acids: CASSLVTGAGNYGYTF. The CDR3 DNA sequence: TGTGCCAGCAGCTTAGTCACAGGGGCTGGAAACTATGGCTACACCTTC.